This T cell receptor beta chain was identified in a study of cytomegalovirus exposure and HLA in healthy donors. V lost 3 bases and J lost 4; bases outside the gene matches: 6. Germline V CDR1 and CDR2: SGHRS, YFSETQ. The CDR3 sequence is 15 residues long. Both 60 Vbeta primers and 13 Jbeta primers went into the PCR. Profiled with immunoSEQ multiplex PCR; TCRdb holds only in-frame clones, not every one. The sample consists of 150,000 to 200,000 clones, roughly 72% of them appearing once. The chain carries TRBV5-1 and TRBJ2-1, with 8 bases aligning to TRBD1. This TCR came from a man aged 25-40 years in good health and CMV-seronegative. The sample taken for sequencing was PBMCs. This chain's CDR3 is CASSSTGGPYNEQFF. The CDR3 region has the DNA TGCGCCAGCAGCTCAACAGGGGGTCCTTACAATGAGCAGTTCTTC. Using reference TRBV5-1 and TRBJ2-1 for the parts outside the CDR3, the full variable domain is KAGVTQTPRYLIKTRGQQVTLSCSPISGHRSVSWYQQTPGQGLQFLFEYFSETQRNKGNFPGRFSGRQFSNSRSEMNVSTLELGDSALYLCASSSTGGPYNEQFFGPGTRLTVL.